One T cell receptor (beta chain) is described in this entry. In this sample, this clone turned up many times. No cognate antigen has been identified for it. No quality values exist for individual bases; no much larger clone is one base distant. In Seattle, one collaborating source enrolled patients while the infection was active and tracked those patients longitudinally over the course of disease. Whole blood was collected in K2EDTA tubes by collaborating institutions according to the institutions' own protocols. For TCRbeta analysis, collaborators shipped samples as frozen whole blood, isolated PBMCs, or DNA extracted from either of those sample types. Sequences SEHNR (CDR1) and FQNEAQ (CDR2) are obtained from the germline V gene (reference sequence). Spanning cysteine to phenylalanine, the CDR3 consists of 15 amino acids. The kept DNA is CDR3 alone, 45 bases in frame from the first base. Trimmed from V: 3 bases; trimmed from J: 9 bases; junction bases lacking a gene match: 8.

The data were obtained in a study of blood T cell repertoires in COVID-19 (dated by TCRdb to 2018 to 2021). Broadly, across the study: The collaborator samples originated in the United States, Italy and Spain and spanned the acute and convalescent phases of COVID-19. The material from the prospective study consisted of cDNA or gDNA derived from T cells, B-cell-depleted T cells, or PBMCs. Subjects who had been exposed to COVID-19, were actively infected with it, or had recovered from it provided the deeply sampled blood TCRbeta repertoires that made up the dataset. A freely available public database, intended as a resource for researchers studying the immune response to SARS-CoV-2, is where the repertoires were released. The samples were drawn from the first 160 participants of the ongoing ImmuneRACE study and from 1,200 or so subjects provided by 6 global collaborators. A de-identified subject ID, COVID-19 status, age in years and sex were almost always included in the sample metadata. Where available, HLA class I and class II types were taken from metadata supplied by the sample provider and were not determined by assay-based typing. The investigation overall reported the following: The quantity of clinical and demographic metadata differed by source and by participant and was supplied without curation.

TCRbeta CDR3 regions were amplified from genomic DNA using the immunoSEQ Assay, a bias-controlled multiplex PCR. As for the authors' bioinformatics: Nucleated cell counts per sample were estimated from amplification of reference gene primers within the assay. To quantify the absolute abundance of each unique TCRbeta CDR3 rearrangement, sequence reads were collapsed and filtered. For each sample, productive Simpson clonality was calculated by taking the square root of Simpson's diversity index across productive rearrangements. TCRdb carries this immuneACCESS record with in-frame sequences only. Its versions omit some clonotypes, under half of them owing to an unresolved V gene in the studies checked, with the rest unexplained. That table furnishes V, J and clone size, whereas the DNA furnished D and trimming. The sample table lists approximately 300,000 clones, 80% to 85% of them with a count of one. The ten largest clones represent around 14% of the sample.

The TCR sequence derives from a person aged 70 to 85 with COVID-19, enrolled during active disease. The sample comprised peripheral blood. Recombination connected TRBV7-9 to TRBJ2-1; 10 bases in the middle match TRBD2. The DNA is as follows: TGTGCCAGCAGCTTTAGCGGGGGGTCCCTACTTGAGCAGTTCTTC. It encodes CASSFSGGSLLEQFF.